This T cell receptor (beta chain) emerged from a study of CD8+ T cells in alopecia areata. Study-wide context: Each day, treated patients took oral tofacitinib twice, at 5 to 10 mg per dose.

Study-wide results and caveats: Clonality exceeded that of normal scalp in lesional scalp, most notably in alopecia totalis/universalis. With just one nonresponder, it is still uncertain whether baseline CD8+ expansion relates to response.

As regards this clone: What it binds is unknown.

Sequencing used cDNA as its template, made by extracting RNA and reverse transcribing it. Only in-frame clones appear in the TCRdb table, and some are missing; sequencing was by immunoSEQ multiplex PCR. The sample has 200,000 or so clones; 55% to 75% are singletons. Treatment here: oral pan-JAK inhibitor, 5-10 mg twice daily. From germline, CDR1 is SGHAT and CDR2 FQNNGV. V shed 4 bases, J shed 2 bases, and the junction held 11 bases outside the gene matches. The CDR3 sequence is 17 residues long. The rearrangement uses TRBV11-2 and TRBJ2-7; 10 bases fit TRBD2. The source of this sequence is a human donor with alopecia areata. Sample: CD4+ T cells sorted from blood, taken at week 24, from a patient treated with tofacitinib. CDR3 nucleotide sequence: TGTGCCAGCAGCTCCCGGGTCGGAAGCGGGAGGGCCTACGAGCAGTACTTC. As protein: CASSSRVGSGRAYEQYF.